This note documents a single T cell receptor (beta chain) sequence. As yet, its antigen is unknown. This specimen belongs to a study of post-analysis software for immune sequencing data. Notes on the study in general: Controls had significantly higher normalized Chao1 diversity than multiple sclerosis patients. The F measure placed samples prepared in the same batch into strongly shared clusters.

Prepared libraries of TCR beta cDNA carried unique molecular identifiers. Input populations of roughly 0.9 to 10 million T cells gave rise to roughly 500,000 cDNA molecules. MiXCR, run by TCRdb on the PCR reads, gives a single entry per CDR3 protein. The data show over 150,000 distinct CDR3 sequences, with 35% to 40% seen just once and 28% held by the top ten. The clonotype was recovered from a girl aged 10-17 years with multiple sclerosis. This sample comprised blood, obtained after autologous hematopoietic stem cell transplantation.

CDR3 sequence (DNA): TGTGCCAGCAGCTTAAAAGGGACTAGCCCATACGAGCAGTACTTC. Its translation is CASSLKGTSPYEQYF. The J gene is TRBJ2-7, the V gene TRBV7-3; 9 positions match TRBD2. The CDR3 contains 15 residues. The ends lost 1 base at V and 4 bases at J; junction bases unmatched: 5. Per the germline V gene, CDR1 is SGHTA and CDR2 is FQGTGA.